Listed below are T cell receptor beta chains from one sample, sequenced in a study of PD-1 blockade in classical Hodgkin lymphoma. The repertoire was sequenced with immunoSEQ multiplex PCR; TCRdb's copy has only in-frame clones and lacks some. The sample carries roughly 77,000 clones, nearly 95% recorded once. Sequencing used peripheral blood mononuclear cells (PBMCs). The receptors come from a human donor with classical Hodgkin lymphoma. Each CDR3 is given without its conserved first and last residue.

TRBV6-1	ASSRVFNEKLF
TRBV11-3	ASSIAGGPFTGELF
TRBV11-2	ASSLDPGAETQY
TRBV7-2	ASSLEDRDQF
TRBV7-8	ASSPTDRERGYGYT
TRBV28	ASGRTGRYNEKLF
TRBV7-9	ASSSPEDRTDTQY
TRBV7-2	ASSLDSHQPQH
TRBV9	ASSVAGRIGDEQF
TRBV6-1	ASSEELSQH
TRBV7-8	ASSSKSSYNEQF
TRBV2	ASTREPETQY
TRBV10-3	AISRQGNTEAF
TRBV27	ASSRGGGSYEQY
TRBV7-9	ASSLVGWETYEQY
TRBV5-1	ASSLEGSYGYT
TRBV9	ASSNRGGGVEKLF
TRBV5-4	ASSFGDRDYGYT
TRBV6-5	ASSYGGGLGTEAF
TRBV11-3	ASSLVTGNEQF